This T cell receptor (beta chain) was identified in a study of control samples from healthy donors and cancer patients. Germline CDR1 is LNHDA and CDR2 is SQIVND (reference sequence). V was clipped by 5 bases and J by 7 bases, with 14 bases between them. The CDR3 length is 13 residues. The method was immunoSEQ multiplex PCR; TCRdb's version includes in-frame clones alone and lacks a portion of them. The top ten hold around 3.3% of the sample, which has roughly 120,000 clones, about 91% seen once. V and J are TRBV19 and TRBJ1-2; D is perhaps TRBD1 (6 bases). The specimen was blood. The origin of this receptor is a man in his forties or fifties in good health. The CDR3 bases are TGTGCCAGTAGTGCCCGGACAGTCCCTGGCTACACCTTC. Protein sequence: CASSARTVPGYTF. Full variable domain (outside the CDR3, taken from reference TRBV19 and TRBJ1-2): DGGITQSPKYLFRKEGQNVTLSCEQNLNHDAMYWYRQDPGQGLRLIYYSQIVNDFQKGDIAEGYSVSREKKESFPLTVTSAQKNPTAFYLCASSARTVPGYTFGSGTRLTVV.